Below, one TCR beta chain is given with its context. Its specific antigen is unknown. Base qualities are missing; no much larger clone stands one base away. TCRbeta CDR3 regions were amplified from genomic DNA by means of the immunoSEQ Assay, a bias-controlled multiplex PCR. On the authors' methods: The number of nucleated cells in each sample was estimated by amplification of reference gene primers within the assay. To quantify the absolute abundance of each unique TCRbeta CDR3 rearrangement, sequence reads were collapsed and filtered. For each sample, productive Simpson clonality was calculated by taking the square root of Simpson's diversity index across productive rearrangements. What TCRdb holds here is the immuneACCESS table cut down to in-frame rearrangements. Part of the clones is not present; checked against another copy, under half of the missing clones reflect an unresolved V gene, and the others are unexplained. That table supplies the V and J calls and clone size; D and trimming were determined from the DNA. The table for this sample lists roughly 60,000 clones; around 85% of them were counted only once. The top ten hold less than 1.5% of the sample.

This sample is part of a study of blood T cell repertoires in COVID-19 (dated by TCRdb to 2018 to 2021). Looking at the study overall: Collaborator samples came from the United States, Italy and Spain and covered acute and convalescent phases of COVID-19. The prospective study material was composed of cDNA or gDNA derived from T cells, B-cell-depleted T cells, or PBMCs. The repertoires were made available in a free public database intended to serve as a resource for research on the immune response to SARS-CoV-2. Nearly every sample came with metadata listing a de-identified subject ID, COVID-19 status, age in years and sex. Deeply sampled blood TCRbeta repertoires from subjects exposed to, actively infected with, or recovered from COVID-19 were included in the dataset. Samples came from the ongoing ImmuneRACE study (first 160 participants) plus 1,254 subjects from 6 global collaborators. Where available, HLA class I and class II types were obtained from metadata supplied by the sample provider rather than from assay-based typing. What the authors observed across the whole study: How much clinical and demographic metadata was included differed by source and by participant, and the metadata was provided uncurated.

According to the germline V gene (reference sequence), CDR1 reads SEHNR and CDR2 reads FQNEAQ. V is trimmed back by 8 bases and J by 2 bases, and the junction contains 3 bases that no gene match accounts for. The CDR3 starts with the cysteine, ends with the phenylalanine, and has 14 residues. Of all the DNA, just the CDR3 is kept, 42 bases in frame from base 1. The collaborating institutions used their own protocols to collect whole blood in K2EDTA tubes. For TCRbeta analysis, collaborators shipped samples in one of three forms: frozen whole blood, isolated PBMCs, or DNA extracted from either of those sample types.

Sequenced sample: peripheral blood. The clonotype was recovered from a man aged 40-55 years with acute or convalescent COVID-19. The rearrangement joined TRBV7-9 to TRBJ2-6; 7 bases in the junction line up with TRBD1. CDR3 loop: CASEQGAGANVLTF. The nucleotides are TGTGCCAGCGAGCAGGGGGCTGGGGCCAACGTCCTGACTTTC.